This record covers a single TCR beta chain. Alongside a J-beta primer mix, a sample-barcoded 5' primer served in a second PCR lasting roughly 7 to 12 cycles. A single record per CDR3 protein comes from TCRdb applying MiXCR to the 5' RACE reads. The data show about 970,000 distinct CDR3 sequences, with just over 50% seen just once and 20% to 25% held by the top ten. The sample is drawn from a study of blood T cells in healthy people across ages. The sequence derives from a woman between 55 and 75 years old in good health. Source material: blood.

The chain's CDR3 is CASSITGDGYGYTF. CDR3 sequence (DNA): TGTGCCAGCAGTATAACAGGGGACGGCTATGGCTACACCTTC. The J gene is TRBJ1-2, the V gene TRBV28, with 7 bases aligning to TRBD1. The CDR3 is 14 amino acids. Germline V CDR1 and CDR2: MDHEN, SYDVKM. The V segment lost 5 bases and the J segment 4 bases; nucleotides outside the gene matches: 7.